Listed here is a single TCR beta chain. Germline V CDR1 and CDR2: KGHDR, SFDVKD. J gave up 6 bases and V 3 bases, and 10 bases lay outside the gene matches. This CDR3 contains 16 residues. Profiled with immunoSEQ multiplex PCR; TCRdb holds only in-frame clones, not every one. The sample lists about 220,000 clones, around 87% seen once, with about 3% in the top ten. The data belong to a study of blood T cell repertoires in COVID-19. About the study: Acute and convalescent COVID-19 samples came from the United States, Italy and Spain.

Residents of about two dozen US areas, aged about 18 to 95 years, made up the participants. Cohort placement rested on clinical history that participants reported themselves. Sequencing used PBMCs or T cells enriched from blood (not recorded which). The chain carries TRBV24-1 and TRBJ1-5; 7 nucleotides agree with TRBD1. This sequence was found in a woman aged 18-29 years in a cohort exposed to, infected with or recovered from COVID-19 (not recorded which). The chain's CDR3 is CATSDATGREGQPQHF. The CDR3 DNA reads as TGTGCCACCAGTGATGCGACAGGGAGAGAGGGTCAGCCCCAGCATTTT.